Listed below are T cell receptor beta chains from one sample, sequenced in a study of blood T cell repertoires in COVID-19. Repertoires were generated with immunoSEQ multiplex PCR, while TCRdb's copy carries only in-frame clones and drops some. The sample has more than 350,000 clones; around nine tenths are singletons. The sample consisted of PBMCs or T cells enriched from blood (not recorded which). The receptors were sampled from a woman aged 45 to 65 who had recovered from COVID-19. CDR3s include the opening cysteine and the closing phenylalanine or tryptophan. The D gene is left open where the match is weak. Clone size is shown for a subset of rows, as once, few, many or a class of expanded clone.

j_call: TRBJ2-6
clone_size: NA
cdr3_length: 16
v_call: TRBV6-5
d_call: NA
cdr3_aa: CASSYLLGAGANVLTF
cdr3_nt: TGTGCCAGCAGTTACTTATTGGGGGCAGGGGCCAACGTCCTGACTTTC

j_call: TRBJ2-5
clone_size: few
cdr3_length: 14
v_call: TRBV19
d_call: NA
cdr3_aa: CASSIEDRQETQYF
cdr3_nt: TGTGCCAGTAGTATAGAGGACAGACAAGAGACCCAGTACTTC

j_call: TRBJ1-1
clone_size: few
cdr3_length: 11
v_call: TRBV19
d_call: NA
cdr3_aa: CASTSHGEAFF
cdr3_nt: TGTGCCAGTACTAGCCACGGTGAAGCTTTCTTT

j_call: TRBJ1-1
clone_size: NA
cdr3_length: 15
v_call: TRBV18
d_call: NA
cdr3_aa: CASSPPGGPNTEAFF
cdr3_nt: TGTGCCAGCTCACCACCCGGGGGGCCGAACACTGAAGCTTTCTTT

j_call: TRBJ2-1
clone_size: NA
cdr3_length: 13
v_call: TRBV7-2
d_call: NA
cdr3_aa: CASSYLGEDEQFF
cdr3_nt: TGTGCCAGCAGCTACCTCGGGGAGGATGAGCAGTTCTTC

j_call: TRBJ2-7
clone_size: NA
cdr3_length: 15
v_call: TRBV28
d_call: TRBD2
cdr3_aa: CASTGTRNSFYEQYF
cdr3_nt: TGTGCCAGCACCGGGACTAGGAACAGTTTCTACGAGCAGTACTTC

j_call: TRBJ2-5
clone_size: NA
cdr3_length: 17
v_call: TRBV13
d_call: TRBD2
cdr3_aa: CASSSPLLAGGRETQYF
cdr3_nt: TGTGCCAGCAGCTCCCCCCTACTAGCGGGGGGGCGAGAGACCCAGTACTTC

j_call: TRBJ1-2
clone_size: NA
cdr3_length: 20
v_call: TRBV18
d_call: TRBD1
cdr3_aa: CASSPLVPLRPGQQAYGYTF
cdr3_nt: TGTGCCAGCTCACCACTAGTCCCACTGAGACCGGGACAGCAAGCCTATGGCTACACCTTC

j_call: TRBJ2-1
clone_size: once
cdr3_length: 18
v_call: TRBV5-1
d_call: TRBD1
cdr3_aa: CASSSRTGFGPPTKEQFF
cdr3_nt: TGCGCCAGCAGCTCGCGGACAGGATTTGGACCCCCGACAAAGGAGCAGTTCTTC

j_call: TRBJ2-3
clone_size: NA
cdr3_length: 15
v_call: TRBV19
d_call: TRBD2
cdr3_aa: CASSSSGGGTDTQYF
cdr3_nt: TGTGCCAGTAGTAGTAGCGGGGGTGGCACAGATACGCAGTATTTT

j_call: TRBJ1-3
clone_size: NA
cdr3_length: 14
v_call: TRBV7-2
d_call: NA
cdr3_aa: CASYSRVSGNTIYF
cdr3_nt: TGTGCCAGCTACTCTCGGGTCTCTGGAAACACCATATATTTT

j_call: TRBJ2-1
clone_size: NA
cdr3_length: 14
v_call: TRBV3-1/TRBV3-2
d_call: NA
cdr3_aa: CASSQAVFTNEQFF
cdr3_nt: TGTGCCAGCAGCCAAGCAGTCTTTACGAATGAGCAGTTCTTC

j_call: TRBJ1-4
clone_size: NA
cdr3_length: 15
v_call: TRBV19
d_call: TRBD1
cdr3_aa: CASKGQIATNEKLFF
cdr3_nt: TGTGCCAGTAAGGGACAGATTGCAACTAATGAAAAACTGTTTTTT

j_call: TRBJ1-1
clone_size: NA
cdr3_length: 13
v_call: TRBV6-5
d_call: NA
cdr3_aa: CAIRRLFNTEAFF
cdr3_nt: TGTGCCATCCGCAGGTTGTTTAACACTGAAGCTTTCTTT

j_call: TRBJ2-7
clone_size: NA
cdr3_length: 12
v_call: TRBV10-3
d_call: TRBD2
cdr3_aa: CASGGGTYEQYF
cdr3_nt: TGTGCCTCGGGGGGGGGCACGTACGAGCAGTACTTC

j_call: TRBJ2-5
clone_size: NA
cdr3_length: 16
v_call: TRBV7-2
d_call: TRBD2
cdr3_aa: CASSPSRSGGAETQYF
cdr3_nt: TGTGCCAGCAGCCCCAGTAGAAGCGGGGGGGCAGAGACCCAGTACTTC

j_call: TRBJ1-2
clone_size: NA
cdr3_length: 13
v_call: TRBV6-2/TRBV6-3
d_call: NA
cdr3_aa: CASSTGQVDGYTF
cdr3_nt: TGTGCCAGCAGCACAGGACAAGTCGATGGCTACACCTTC

j_call: TRBJ2-7
clone_size: NA
cdr3_length: 15
v_call: TRBV30
d_call: NA
cdr3_aa: CAWTLSHPGVSEQYF
cdr3_nt: TGTGCCTGGACTCTCTCACACCCCGGGGTGTCCGAGCAGTACTTC

j_call: TRBJ1-3
clone_size: NA
cdr3_length: 14
v_call: TRBV6-5
d_call: NA
cdr3_aa: CASSLTGVRNTIYF
cdr3_nt: TGTGCCAGCAGCCTGACAGGCGTTAGAAACACCATATATTTT

j_call: TRBJ2-3
clone_size: NA
cdr3_length: 14
v_call: TRBV27
d_call: NA
cdr3_aa: CASSFGGLTDTQYF
cdr3_nt: TGTGCCAGCAGTTTCGGCGGTCTCACAGATACGCAGTATTTT

j_call: TRBJ1-4
clone_size: NA
cdr3_length: 16
v_call: TRBV5-8
d_call: NA
cdr3_aa: CASSPGRGATNEKLFF
cdr3_nt: TGTGCCAGCAGCCCAGGGAGGGGCGCAACTAATGAAAAACTGTTTTTT

j_call: TRBJ2-3
clone_size: NA
cdr3_length: 13
v_call: TRBV2
d_call: NA
cdr3_aa: CASSRPTGDTQYF
cdr3_nt: TGTGCCAGCAGCCGGCCTACGGGGGATACGCAGTATTTT

j_call: TRBJ2-7
clone_size: few
cdr3_length: 15
v_call: TRBV7-9
d_call: NA
cdr3_aa: CASSPAQGQLYEQYF
cdr3_nt: TGTGCCAGCAGCCCTGCACAAGGACAACTCTACGAGCAGTACTTC

j_call: TRBJ2-1
clone_size: NA
cdr3_length: 15
v_call: TRBV30
d_call: NA
cdr3_aa: CAWEDYGSSYNEQFF
cdr3_nt: TGTGCCTGGGAAGATTACGGTAGCTCCTACAATGAGCAGTTCTTC

j_call: TRBJ2-7
clone_size: few
cdr3_length: 16
v_call: TRBV25-1
d_call: TRBD2
cdr3_aa: CASSEPRGPTSGNQYF
cdr3_nt: TGTGCCAGCAGTGAACCCCGAGGTCCGACTAGCGGGAATCAGTACTTC

j_call: TRBJ2-7
clone_size: once
cdr3_length: 14
v_call: TRBV10-3
d_call: TRBD2
cdr3_aa: CAIQGGGAVYEQYF
cdr3_nt: TGTGCCATCCAGGGCGGGGGGGCCGTCTACGAGCAGTACTTC

j_call: TRBJ1-5
clone_size: few
cdr3_length: 14
v_call: TRBV27
d_call: TRBD1
cdr3_aa: CASANRGFNQPQHF
cdr3_nt: TGTGCCAGCGCAAACAGGGGGTTCAATCAGCCCCAGCATTTT

j_call: TRBJ1-5
clone_size: few
cdr3_length: 16
v_call: TRBV5-5
d_call: NA
cdr3_aa: CASSPSQGLVGQPQHF
cdr3_nt: TGTGCCAGCAGCCCCTCCCAGGGGCTAGTGGGACAGCCCCAGCATTTT

j_call: TRBJ1-2
clone_size: NA
cdr3_length: 15
v_call: TRBV7-2
d_call: NA
cdr3_aa: CASSLGWRQNYGYTF
cdr3_nt: TGTGCCAGCAGCTTAGGCTGGAGACAGAACTATGGCTACACCTTC

j_call: TRBJ1-5
clone_size: NA
cdr3_length: 16
v_call: TRBV4-3
d_call: TRBD1
cdr3_aa: CASSQDGTGGSQPQHF
cdr3_nt: TGCGCCAGCAGCCAAGATGGAACAGGGGGCAGTCAGCCCCAGCATTTT

j_call: TRBJ1-5
clone_size: NA
cdr3_length: 12
v_call: TRBV10-3
d_call: NA
cdr3_aa: CAASGTNQPQHF
cdr3_nt: TGTGCCGCCTCAGGGACAAATCAGCCCCAGCATTTT